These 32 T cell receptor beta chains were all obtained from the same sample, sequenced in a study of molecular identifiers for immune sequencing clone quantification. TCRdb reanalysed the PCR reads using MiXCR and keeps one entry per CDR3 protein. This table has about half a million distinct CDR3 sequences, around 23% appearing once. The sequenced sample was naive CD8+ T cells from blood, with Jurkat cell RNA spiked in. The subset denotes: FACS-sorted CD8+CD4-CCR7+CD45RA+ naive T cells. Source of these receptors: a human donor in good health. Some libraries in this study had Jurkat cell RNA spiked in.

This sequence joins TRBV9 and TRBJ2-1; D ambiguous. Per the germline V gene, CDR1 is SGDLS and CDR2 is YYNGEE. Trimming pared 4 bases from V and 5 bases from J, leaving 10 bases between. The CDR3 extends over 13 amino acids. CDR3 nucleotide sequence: TGTGCCAGCAGCCCACCAACCCACAATGAGCAGTTCTTC. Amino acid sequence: CASSPPTHNEQFF.

This chain's CDR3 is CASSLDSNNEQFF. For the CDR3, the DNA is TGTGCCAGCAGCTTGGACTCGAACAATGAGCAGTTCTTC. The rearrangement uses TRBV13 and TRBJ2-1, with D possibly matching TRBD2 (5 bases). Germline lookup yields CDR1 PRHDT and CDR2 FYEKMQ (reference sequence). The CDR3 length is 13 residues. V dropped 3 bases and J dropped 5 bases, with 8 bases sitting between them. Based on the CDR3 plus reference TRBV13 and TRBJ2-1, the full variable domain is AAGVIQSPRHLIKEKRETATLKCYPIPRHDTVYWYQQGPGQDPQFLISFYEKMQSDKGSIPDRFSAQQFSDYHSELNMSSLELGDSALYFCASSLDSNNEQFFGPGTRLTVL.

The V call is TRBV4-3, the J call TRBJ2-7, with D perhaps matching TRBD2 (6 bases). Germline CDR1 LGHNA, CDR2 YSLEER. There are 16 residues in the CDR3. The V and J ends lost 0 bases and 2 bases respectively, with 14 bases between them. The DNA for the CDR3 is TGCGCCAGCAGCCAAGATAGGGGCGGCGGGGCCTACGAGCAGTACTTC. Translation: CASSQDRGGGAYEQYF.

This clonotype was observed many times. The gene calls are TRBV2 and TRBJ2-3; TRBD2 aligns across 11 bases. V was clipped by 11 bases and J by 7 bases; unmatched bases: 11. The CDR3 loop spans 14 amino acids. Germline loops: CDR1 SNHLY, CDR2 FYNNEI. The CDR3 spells CAERGLAELNTQYF. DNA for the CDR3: TGTGCCGAAAGGGGACTAGCGGAGCTGAATACGCAGTATTTT.

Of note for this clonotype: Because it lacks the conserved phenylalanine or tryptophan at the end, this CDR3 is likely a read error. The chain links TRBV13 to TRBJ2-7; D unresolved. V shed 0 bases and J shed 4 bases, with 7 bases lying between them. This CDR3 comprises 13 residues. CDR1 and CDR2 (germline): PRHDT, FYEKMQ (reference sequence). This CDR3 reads CASSLGLYYEQYL. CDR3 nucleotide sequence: TGTGCCAGCAGCTTAGGCCTCTATTACGAGCAGTACCTC.

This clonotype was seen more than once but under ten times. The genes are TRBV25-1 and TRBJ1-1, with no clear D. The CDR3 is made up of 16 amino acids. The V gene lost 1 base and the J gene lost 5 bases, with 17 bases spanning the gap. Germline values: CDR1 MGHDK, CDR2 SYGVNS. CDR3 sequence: CASSESEFKWRTEAFF. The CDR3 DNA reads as TGTGCCAGCAGTGAATCTGAATTTAAATGGAGGACTGAAGCTTTCTTT.

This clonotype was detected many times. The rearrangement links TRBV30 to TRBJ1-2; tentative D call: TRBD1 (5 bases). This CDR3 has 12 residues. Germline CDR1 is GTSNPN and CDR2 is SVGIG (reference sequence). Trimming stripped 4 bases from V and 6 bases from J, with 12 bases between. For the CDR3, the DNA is TGTGCCTGGACCGAGGGACTAGATGGCTACACCTTC. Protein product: CAWTEGLDGYTF.

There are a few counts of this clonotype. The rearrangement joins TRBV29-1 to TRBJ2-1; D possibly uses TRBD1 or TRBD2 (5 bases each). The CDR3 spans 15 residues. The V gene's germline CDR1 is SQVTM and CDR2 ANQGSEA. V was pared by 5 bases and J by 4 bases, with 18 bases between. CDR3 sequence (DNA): TGCAGCGTTCTACTATTAAGTGGGGGTTACAATGAGCAGTTCTTC. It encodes CSVLLLSGGYNEQFF.

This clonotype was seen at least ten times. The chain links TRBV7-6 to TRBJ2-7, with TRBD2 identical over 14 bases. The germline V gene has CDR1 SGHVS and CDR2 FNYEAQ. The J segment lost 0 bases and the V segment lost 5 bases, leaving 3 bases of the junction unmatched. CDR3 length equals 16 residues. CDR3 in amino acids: CASSAGTSGSSYEQYF. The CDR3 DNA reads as TGTGCCAGCAGCGCCGGGACTAGCGGGAGCTCCTACGAGCAGTACTTC. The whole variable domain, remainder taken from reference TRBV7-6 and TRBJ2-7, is GAGVSQSPRYKVTKRGQDVALRCDPISGHVSLYWYRQALGQGPEFLTYFNYEAQQDKSGLPNDRFSAERPEGSISTLTIQRTEQRDSAMYRCASSAGTSGSSYEQYFGPGTRLTVT.

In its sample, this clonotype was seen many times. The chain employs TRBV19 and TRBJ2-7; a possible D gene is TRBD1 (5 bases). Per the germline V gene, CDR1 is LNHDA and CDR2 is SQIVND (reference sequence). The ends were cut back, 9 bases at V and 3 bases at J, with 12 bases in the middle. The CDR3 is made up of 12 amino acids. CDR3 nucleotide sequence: TGTGCCAGCAGTTCAGGGTACTACGAGCAGTACTTC. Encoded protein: CASSSGYYEQYF.

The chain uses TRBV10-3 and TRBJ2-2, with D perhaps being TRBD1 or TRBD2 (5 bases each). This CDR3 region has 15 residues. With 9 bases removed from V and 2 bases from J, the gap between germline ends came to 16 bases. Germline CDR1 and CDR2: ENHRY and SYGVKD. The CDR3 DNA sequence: TGTGCCATAAAAGAAGGGACGGATAACACCGGGGAGCTGTTTTTT. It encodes CAIKEGTDNTGELFF.

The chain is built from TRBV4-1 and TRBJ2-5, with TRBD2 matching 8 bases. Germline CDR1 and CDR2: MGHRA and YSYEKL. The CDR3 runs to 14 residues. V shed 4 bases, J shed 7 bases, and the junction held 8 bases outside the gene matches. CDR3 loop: CASSRSGGTGTQYF. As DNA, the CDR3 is TGCGCCAGCAGCCGGAGCGGGGGAACCGGGACCCAGTACTTC.

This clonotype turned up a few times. The CDR3 here is CASSTGPSVHEQFF. CDR3 DNA sequence: TGTGCCAGTAGTACGGGACCCTCCGTCCATGAGCAGTTCTTC. The chain joins TRBV19 to TRBJ2-1; D is tentatively TRBD1 or TRBD2 (5 bases each). CDR1 LNHDA and CDR2 SQIVND come from the germline V gene (reference sequence). The CDR3 is made up of 14 amino acids. V was trimmed by 4 bases and J by 8 bases, leaving 15 bases between them.

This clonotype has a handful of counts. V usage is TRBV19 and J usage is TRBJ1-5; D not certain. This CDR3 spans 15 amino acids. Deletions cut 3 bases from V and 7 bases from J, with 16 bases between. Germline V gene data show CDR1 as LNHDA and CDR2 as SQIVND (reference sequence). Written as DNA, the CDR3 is TGTGCCAGTAGTATCTGGACCCACGGCGGGCAGCCCCAGCATTTT. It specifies CASSIWTHGGQPQHF.

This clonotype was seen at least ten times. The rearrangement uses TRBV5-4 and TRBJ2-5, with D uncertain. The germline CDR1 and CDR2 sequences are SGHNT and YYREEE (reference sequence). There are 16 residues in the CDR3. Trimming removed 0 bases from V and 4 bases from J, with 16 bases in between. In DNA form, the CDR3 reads TGTGCCAGCAGCTTGGTTGGCTCTCCCTTCCGAGAGACCCAGTACTTC. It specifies CASSLVGSPFRETQYF. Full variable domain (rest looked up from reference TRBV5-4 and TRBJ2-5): ETGVTQSPTHLIKTRGQQVTLRCSSQSGHNTVSWYQQALGQGPQFIFQYYREEENGRGNFPPRFSGLQFPNYSSELNVNALELDDSALYLCASSLVGSPFRETQYFGPGTRLLVL.

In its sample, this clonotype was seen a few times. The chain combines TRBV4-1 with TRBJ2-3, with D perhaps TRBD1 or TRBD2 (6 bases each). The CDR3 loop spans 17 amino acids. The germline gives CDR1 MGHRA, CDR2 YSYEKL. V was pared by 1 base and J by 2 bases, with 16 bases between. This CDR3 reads CASSQAPAGQSTDTQYF. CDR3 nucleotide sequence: TGCGCCAGCAGCCAAGCCCCGGCGGGACAATCCACAGATACGCAGTATTTT.

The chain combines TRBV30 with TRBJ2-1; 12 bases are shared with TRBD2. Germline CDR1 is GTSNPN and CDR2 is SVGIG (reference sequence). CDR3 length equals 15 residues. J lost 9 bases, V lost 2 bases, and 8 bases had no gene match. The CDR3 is CAWSLTSGGFFEQFF. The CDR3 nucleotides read TGTGCCTGGAGTCTCACTAGCGGGGGGTTCTTTGAGCAGTTCTTC.

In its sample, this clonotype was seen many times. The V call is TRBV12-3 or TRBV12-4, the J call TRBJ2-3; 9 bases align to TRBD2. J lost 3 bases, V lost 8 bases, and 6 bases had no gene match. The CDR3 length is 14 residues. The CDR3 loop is CASLPGLATDTQYF. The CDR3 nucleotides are TGTGCCAGCCTACCGGGACTAGCAACAGATACGCAGTATTTT.

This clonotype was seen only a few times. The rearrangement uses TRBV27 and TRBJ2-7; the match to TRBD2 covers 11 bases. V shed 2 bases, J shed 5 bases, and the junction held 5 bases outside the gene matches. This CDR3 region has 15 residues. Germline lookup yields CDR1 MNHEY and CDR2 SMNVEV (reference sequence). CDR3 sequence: CASSLTSGSPHEQYF. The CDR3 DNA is TGTGCCAGCAGTTTAACTAGCGGGAGTCCCCACGAGCAGTACTTC.

CDR3 nucleotides: TGTGCCAGCAGCCATGGGACAGCTAAGAATCAGCCCCAGCATTTT. This encodes CASSHGTAKNQPQHF. The chain has TRBV3-1 and TRBJ1-5; the match to TRBD1 covers 7 bases. This CDR3 has 15 residues. Unmatched junction bases numbered 6, after V lost 3 bases and J lost 4 bases. Germline CDR1 is LGHDT and CDR2 is YNNKEL (reference sequence).

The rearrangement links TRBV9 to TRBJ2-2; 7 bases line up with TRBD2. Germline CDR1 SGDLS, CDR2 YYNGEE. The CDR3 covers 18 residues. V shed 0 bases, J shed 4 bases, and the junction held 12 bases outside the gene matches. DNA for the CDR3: TGTGCCAGCAGCGTAGATCCCGCGGGAGAGCCCGGCACCGGGGAGCTGTTTTTT. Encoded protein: CASSVDPAGEPGTGELFF.

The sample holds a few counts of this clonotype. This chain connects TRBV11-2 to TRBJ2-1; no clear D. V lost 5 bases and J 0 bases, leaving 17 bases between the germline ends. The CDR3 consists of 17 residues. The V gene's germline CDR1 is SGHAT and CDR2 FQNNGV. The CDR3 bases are TGTGCCAGCAGCCCACCTTCCGTGGGATACTCCTACAATGAGCAGTTCTTC. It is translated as CASSPPSVGYSYNEQFF.

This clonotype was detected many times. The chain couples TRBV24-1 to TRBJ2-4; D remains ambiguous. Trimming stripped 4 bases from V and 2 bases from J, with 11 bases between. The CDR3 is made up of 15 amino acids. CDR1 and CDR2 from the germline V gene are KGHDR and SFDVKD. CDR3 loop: CATSDPTDPKNIQYF. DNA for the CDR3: TGTGCCACCAGTGACCCTACAGATCCCAAAAACATTCAGTACTTC.

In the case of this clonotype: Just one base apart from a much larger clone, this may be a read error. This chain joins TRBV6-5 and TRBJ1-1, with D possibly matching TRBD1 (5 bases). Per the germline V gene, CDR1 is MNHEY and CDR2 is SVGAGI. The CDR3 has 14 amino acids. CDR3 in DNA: TGTGCCAGCATACCGGCAGGGATGTACACTGAAGCTATCTTT. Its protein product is CASIPAGMYTEAIF.

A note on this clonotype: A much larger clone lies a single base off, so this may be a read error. The CDR3 loop reads CASTMDGQFYEQYF. Written as DNA, the CDR3 is TGCGCCAGCACCATGGATGGACAGTTCTACGAGCAGTACTTC. V is TRBV5-1 and J is TRBJ2-7; maybe TRBD1 (6 bases). The V gene lost 6 bases and the J gene lost 3 bases, with 16 bases spanning the gap. CDR3 length equals 14 residues. CDR1 SGHRS and CDR2 YFSETQ come from the germline V gene.

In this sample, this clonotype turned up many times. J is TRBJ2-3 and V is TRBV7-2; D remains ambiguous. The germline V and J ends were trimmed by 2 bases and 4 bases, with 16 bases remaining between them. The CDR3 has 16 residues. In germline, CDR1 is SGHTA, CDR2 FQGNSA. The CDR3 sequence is CASSLSGYVGADTQYF. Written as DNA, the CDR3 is TGTGCCAGCAGCTTATCGGGCTACGTAGGAGCAGATACGCAGTATTTT.

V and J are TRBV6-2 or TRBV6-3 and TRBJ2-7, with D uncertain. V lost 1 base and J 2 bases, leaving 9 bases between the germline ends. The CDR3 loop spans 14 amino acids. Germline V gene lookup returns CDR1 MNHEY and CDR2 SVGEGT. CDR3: CASSYFAGTYEQYF. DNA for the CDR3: TGTGCCAGCAGTTACTTTGCTGGGACCTACGAGCAGTACTTC.

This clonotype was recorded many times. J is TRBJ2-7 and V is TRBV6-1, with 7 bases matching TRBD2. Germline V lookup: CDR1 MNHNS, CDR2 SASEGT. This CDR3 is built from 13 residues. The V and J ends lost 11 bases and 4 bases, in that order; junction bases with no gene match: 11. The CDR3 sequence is CAATREALYEQYF. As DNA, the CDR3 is TGTGCCGCGACCCGGGAGGCGCTATACGAGCAGTACTTC.

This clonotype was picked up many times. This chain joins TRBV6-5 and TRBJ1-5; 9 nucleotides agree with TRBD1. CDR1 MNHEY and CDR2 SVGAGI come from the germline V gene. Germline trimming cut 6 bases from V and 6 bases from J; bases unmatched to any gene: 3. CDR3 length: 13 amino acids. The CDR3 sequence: CASRQGASQPQHF. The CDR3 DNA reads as TGTGCCAGCAGACAGGGGGCTAGTCAGCCCCAGCATTTT.

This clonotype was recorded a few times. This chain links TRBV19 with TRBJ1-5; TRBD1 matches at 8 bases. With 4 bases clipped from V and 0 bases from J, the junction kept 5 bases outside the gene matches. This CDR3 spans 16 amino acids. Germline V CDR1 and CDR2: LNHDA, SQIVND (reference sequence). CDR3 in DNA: TGTGCCAGTAGTAATTCAGACAGGGGTAGCAATCAGCCCCAGCATTTT. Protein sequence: CASSNSDRGSNQPQHF.

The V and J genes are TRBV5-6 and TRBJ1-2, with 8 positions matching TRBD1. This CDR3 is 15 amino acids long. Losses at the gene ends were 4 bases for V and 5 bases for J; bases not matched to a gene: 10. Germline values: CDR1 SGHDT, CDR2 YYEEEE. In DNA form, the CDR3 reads TGTGCCAGCAGCCCGCAGGGGGCACGGGGGTATGGCTACACCTTC. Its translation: CASSPQGARGYGYTF.

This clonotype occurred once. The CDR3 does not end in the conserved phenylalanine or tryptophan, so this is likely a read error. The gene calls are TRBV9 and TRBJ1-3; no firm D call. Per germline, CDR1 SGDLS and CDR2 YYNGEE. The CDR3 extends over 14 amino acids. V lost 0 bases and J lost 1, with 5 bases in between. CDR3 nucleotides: TGTGCCAGCAGCGTAGGGGAGTCTGGAAACACCATATATCTT. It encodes CASSVGESGNTIYL.